Listed below are T cell receptor beta chains from one sample, sequenced in a study of T cells in narcolepsy. Libraries were prepared by immunoSEQ multiplex PCR; TCRdb keeps only in-frame clonotypes and omits some of them. The table records 27,000 or so clones, about 89% of them present only once. The sequenced sample consisted of CD45RA- memory CD4+ T cells from PBMCs. These receptor sequences come from a human donor with narcolepsy. The conserved cysteine and the conserved F or W are not part of the CDR3 here.

>TRBV4-1|TRBJ1-2
ASSQDRTVNYGYT
>TRBV6-1|TRBJ2-1
ASSPMGYNEQF
>TRBV11-2|TRBJ1-1
ASSLTGRTEAF
>TRBV7-5|TRBJ2-1
VRSLGGAKLLNEQF
>TRBV28|TRBJ1-5
ASTRTGLGNQPQH
>TRBV2|TRBJ2-3
ASSDSWVRDTQY
>TRBV7-2|TRBJ1-1
ASSLARGPNTEAF
>TRBV5-1|TRBJ2-2
ASSLSQSTTGELF
>TRBV6-5|TRBJ1-5
ASSYSRGGDQPQH
>TRBV6-5|TRBJ2-5
ASRVPAGGKTQY
>TRBV9|TRBJ1-1
ASSVTAMNTEAF
>TRBV29-1|TRBJ2-1
SVEKGLAVYNEQF
>TRBV10-2|TRBJ1-1
ASRARGDTEAF
>TRBV2|TRBJ2-1
ASSRGLAGEQF
>TRBV27|TRBJ1-5
ASGIVQPQH
>TRBV6-6|TRBJ2-2
ASRRTGYNTGELF
>TRBV2|TRBJ1-5
ASRVGTAGQPQH
>TRBV11-3|TRBJ2-3
ASSPRGGQGIADTQY
>TRBV20-1|TRBJ1-1
SALGAF
>TRBV5-1|TRBJ2-3
ASSSHDGDTQY
>TRBV9|TRBJ1-1
ASSAPPGQGPLNTEAF
>TRBV10-3|TRBJ1-5
ASWTGDNQPQH
>TRBV10-1|TRBJ1-1
ASSPNRGNTEAF
>TRBV19|TRBJ2-3
ASSMGQGFADTQY
>TRBV7-2|TRBJ2-3
ASIRGFGYTDTQY
>TRBV7-6|TRBJ2-5
ASSLQGIQETQY
>TRBV7-6|TRBJ2-5
ASRYGTGGQETQY
>TRBV28|TRBJ1-2
ASSPQDLYGYT